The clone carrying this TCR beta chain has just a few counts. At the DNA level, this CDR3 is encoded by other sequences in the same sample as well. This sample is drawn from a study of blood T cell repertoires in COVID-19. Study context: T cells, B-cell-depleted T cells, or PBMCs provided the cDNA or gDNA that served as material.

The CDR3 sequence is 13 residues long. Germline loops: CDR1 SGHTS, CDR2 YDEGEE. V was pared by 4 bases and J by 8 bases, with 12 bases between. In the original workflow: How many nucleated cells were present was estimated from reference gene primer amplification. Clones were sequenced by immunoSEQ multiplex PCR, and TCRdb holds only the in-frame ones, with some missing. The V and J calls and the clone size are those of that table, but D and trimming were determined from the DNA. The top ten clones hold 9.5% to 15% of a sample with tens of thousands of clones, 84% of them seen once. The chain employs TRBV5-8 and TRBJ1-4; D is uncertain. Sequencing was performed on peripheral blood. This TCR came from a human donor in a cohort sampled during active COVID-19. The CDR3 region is CASSGGLNEKLFF. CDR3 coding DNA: TGTGCCAGCAGCGGCGGACTTAACGAAAAACTGTTTTTT.